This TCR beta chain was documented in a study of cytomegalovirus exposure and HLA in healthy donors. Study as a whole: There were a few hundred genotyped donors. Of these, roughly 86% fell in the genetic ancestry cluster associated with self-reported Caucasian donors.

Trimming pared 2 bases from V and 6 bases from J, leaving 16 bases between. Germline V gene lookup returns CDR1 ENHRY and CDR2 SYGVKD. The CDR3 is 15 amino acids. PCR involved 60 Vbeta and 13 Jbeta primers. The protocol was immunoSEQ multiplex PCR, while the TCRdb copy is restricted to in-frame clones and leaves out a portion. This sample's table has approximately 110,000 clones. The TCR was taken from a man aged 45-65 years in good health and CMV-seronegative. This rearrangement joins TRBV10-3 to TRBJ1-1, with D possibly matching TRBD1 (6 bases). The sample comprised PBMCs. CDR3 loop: CAISEAGATVSEAFF. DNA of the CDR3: TGTGCCATCAGTGAGGCAGGGGCGACAGTTTCTGAAGCTTTCTTT.